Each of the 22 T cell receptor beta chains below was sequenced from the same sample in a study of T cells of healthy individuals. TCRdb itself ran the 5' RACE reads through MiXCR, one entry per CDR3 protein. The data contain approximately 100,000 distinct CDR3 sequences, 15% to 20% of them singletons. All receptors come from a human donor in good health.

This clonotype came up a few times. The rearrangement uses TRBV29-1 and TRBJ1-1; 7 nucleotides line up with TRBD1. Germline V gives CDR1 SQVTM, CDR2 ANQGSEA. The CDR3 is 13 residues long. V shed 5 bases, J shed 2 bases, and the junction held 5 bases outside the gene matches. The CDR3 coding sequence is TGCAGCGTTTGGCACAGGGGTAACACTGAAGCTTTCTTT. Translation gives CSVWHRGNTEAFF.

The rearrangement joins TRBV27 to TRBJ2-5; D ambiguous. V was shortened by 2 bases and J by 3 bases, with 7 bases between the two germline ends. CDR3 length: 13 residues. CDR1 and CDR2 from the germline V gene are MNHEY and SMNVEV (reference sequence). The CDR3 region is CASSLRVKETQYF. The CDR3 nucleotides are TGTGCCAGCAGTTTAAGGGTAAAAGAGACCCAGTACTTC.

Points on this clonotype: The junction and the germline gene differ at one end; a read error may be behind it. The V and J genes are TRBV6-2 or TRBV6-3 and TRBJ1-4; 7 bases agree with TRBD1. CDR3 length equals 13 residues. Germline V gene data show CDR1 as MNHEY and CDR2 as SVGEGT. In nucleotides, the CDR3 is TGTGCCATCAGTGACCGGGACAGCGAAAAACTGTTTTTT. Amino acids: CAISDRDSEKLFF.

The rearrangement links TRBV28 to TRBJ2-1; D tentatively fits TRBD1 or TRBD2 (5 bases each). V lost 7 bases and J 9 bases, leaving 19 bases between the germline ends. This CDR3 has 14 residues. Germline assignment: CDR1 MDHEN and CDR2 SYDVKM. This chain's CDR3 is CASTTGTSGREQFF. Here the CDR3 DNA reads TGTGCCAGCACTACCGGGACCTCAGGCCGTGAGCAGTTCTTC.

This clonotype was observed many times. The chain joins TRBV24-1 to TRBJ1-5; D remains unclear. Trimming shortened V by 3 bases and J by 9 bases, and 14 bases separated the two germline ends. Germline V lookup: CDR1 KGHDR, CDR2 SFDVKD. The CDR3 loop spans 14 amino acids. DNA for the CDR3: TGTGCCACCAGTGATGCCTTCACTCGGGGGCCCCAGCATTTT. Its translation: CATSDAFTRGPQHF.

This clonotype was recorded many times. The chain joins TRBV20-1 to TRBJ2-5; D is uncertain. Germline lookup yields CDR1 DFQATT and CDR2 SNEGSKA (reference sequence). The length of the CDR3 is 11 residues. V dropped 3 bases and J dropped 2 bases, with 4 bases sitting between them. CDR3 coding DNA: TGCAGTGCTAGTACTCAAGAGACCCAGTACTTC. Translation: CSASTQETQYF.

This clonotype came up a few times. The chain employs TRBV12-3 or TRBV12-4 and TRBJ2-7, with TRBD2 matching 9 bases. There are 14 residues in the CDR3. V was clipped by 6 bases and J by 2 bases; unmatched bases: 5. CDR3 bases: TGTGCCAGCAGCTCTAGCGGGAATGCCTACGAGCAGTACTTC. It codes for CASSSSGNAYEQYF.

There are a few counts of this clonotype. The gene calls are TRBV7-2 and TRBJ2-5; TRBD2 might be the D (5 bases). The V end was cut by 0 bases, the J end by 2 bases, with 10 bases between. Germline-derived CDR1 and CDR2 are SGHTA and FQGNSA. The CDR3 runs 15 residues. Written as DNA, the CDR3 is TGTGCCAGCAGCTTAGCGGGAGTTGGGCAAGAGACCCAGTACTTC. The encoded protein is CASSLAGVGQETQYF.

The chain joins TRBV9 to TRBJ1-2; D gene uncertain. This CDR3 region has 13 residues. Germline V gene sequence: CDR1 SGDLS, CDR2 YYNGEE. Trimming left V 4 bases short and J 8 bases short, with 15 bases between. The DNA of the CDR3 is TGTGCCAGCAGCTTCTTTCCCGAGGAGGGCTACACCTTC. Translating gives CASSFFPEEGYTF.

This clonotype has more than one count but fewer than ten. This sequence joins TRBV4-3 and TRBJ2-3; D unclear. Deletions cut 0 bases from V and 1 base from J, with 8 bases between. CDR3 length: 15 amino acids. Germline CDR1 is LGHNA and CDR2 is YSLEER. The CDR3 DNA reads TGCGCCAGCAGCCAAGAAATGAGAGGCACAGATACGCAGTATTTT. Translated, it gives CASSQEMRGTDTQYF.

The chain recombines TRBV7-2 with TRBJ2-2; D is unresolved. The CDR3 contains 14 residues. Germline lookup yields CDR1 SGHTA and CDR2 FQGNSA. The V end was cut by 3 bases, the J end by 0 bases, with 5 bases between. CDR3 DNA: TGTGCCAGCAGCTTTGGGCCGAACACCGGGGAGCTGTTTTTT. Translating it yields CASSFGPNTGELFF.

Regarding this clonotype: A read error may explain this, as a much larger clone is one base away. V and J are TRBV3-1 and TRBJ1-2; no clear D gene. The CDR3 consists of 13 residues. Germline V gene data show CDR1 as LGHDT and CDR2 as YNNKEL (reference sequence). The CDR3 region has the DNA TGTGCCAGCAGCCAAGAGACTAACTATGGCCACACCTTC. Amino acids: CASSQETNYGHTF.

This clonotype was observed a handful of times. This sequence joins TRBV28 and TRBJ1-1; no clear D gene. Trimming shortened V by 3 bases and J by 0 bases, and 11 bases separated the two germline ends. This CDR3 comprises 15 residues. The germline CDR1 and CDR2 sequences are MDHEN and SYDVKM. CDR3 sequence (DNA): TGTGCCAGCAGTTTGGGCAGCCCAATGAACACTGAAGCTTTCTTT. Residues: CASSLGSPMNTEAFF. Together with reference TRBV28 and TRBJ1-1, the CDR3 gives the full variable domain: DVKVTQSSRYLVKRTGEKVFLECVQDMDHENMFWYRQDPGLGLRLIYFSYDVKMKEKGDIPEGYSVSREKKERFSLILESASTNQTSMYLCASSLGSPMNTEAFFGQGTRLTVV.

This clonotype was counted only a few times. The CDR3 sequence: CASSLEDRISPLHF. CDR3 nucleotide sequence: TGTGCCAGCAGCTTAGAAGACAGAATTTCACCCCTCCACTTT. The chain employs TRBV7-2 and TRBJ1-6; D may be TRBD1 (5 bases). Germline assignment: CDR1 SGHTA and CDR2 FQGNSA. The CDR3 is made up of 14 amino acids. V lost 1 base and J lost 9, with 10 bases in between.

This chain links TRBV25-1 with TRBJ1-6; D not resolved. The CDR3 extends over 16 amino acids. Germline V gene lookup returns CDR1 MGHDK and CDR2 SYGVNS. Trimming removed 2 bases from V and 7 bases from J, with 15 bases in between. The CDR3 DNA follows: TGTGCCAGCAGTGAAGGCCTGGACGGAAAAAATTCACCCCTCCACTTT. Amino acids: CASSEGLDGKNSPLHF.

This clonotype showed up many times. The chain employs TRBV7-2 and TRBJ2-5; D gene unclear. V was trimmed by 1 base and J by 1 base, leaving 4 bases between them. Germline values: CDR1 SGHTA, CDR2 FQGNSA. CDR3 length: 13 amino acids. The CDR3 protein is CASSLDSQETQYF. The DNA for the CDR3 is TGTGCCAGCAGCTTAGACAGCCAAGAGACCCAGTACTTC.

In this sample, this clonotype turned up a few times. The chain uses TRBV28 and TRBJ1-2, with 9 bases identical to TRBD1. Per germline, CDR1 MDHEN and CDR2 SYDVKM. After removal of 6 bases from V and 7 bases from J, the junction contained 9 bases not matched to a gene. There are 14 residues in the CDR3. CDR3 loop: CASRLTGTGTGYTF. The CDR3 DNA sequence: TGTGCCAGCAGGCTTACCGGGACAGGGACTGGCTACACCTTC.

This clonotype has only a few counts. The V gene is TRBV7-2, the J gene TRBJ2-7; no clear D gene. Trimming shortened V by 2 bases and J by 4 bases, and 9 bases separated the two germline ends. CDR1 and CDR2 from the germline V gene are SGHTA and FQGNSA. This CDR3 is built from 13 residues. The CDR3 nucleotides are TGTGCCAGCAGCTTAATTAGGGCGTACGAGCAGTACTTC. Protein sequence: CASSLIRAYEQYF.

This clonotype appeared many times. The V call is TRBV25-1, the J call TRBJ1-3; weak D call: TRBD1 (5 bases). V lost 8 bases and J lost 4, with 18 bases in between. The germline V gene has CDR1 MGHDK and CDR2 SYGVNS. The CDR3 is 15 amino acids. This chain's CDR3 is CASLGPGVWGNTIYF. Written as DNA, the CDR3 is TGTGCCAGCCTGGGACCAGGAGTATGGGGAAACACCATATATTTT.

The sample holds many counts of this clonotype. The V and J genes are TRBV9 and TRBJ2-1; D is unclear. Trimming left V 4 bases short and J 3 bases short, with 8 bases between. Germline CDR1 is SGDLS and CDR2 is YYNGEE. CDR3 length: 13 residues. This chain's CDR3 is CASSSPSYNEQFF. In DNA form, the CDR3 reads TGTGCCAGCAGCTCCCCAAGCTACAATGAGCAGTTCTTC.

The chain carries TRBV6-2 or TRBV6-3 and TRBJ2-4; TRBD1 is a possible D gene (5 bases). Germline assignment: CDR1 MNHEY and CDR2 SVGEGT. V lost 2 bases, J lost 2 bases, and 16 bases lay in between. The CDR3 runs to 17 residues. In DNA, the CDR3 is TGTGCCAGCAGTTACAGGAACAACCGGACATCCAAAAACATTCAGTACTTC. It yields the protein CASSYRNNRTSKNIQYF.

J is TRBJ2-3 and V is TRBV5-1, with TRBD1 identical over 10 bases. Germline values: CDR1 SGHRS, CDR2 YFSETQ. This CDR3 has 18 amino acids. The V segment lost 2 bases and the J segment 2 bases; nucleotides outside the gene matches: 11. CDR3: CASSLYPHGTGATDTQYF. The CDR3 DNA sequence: TGCGCCAGCAGCTTATACCCCCATGGGACAGGGGCCACAGATACGCAGTATTTT.